This section outlines one T cell receptor (beta chain) sequence together with its context. This clonotype appeared once. Its antigen specificity is not known. Base qualities are missing; no much larger clone stands one base away. Single-read evidence is weak. Genomic DNA served as template for TCR beta VDJ combination and CDR3 sequence profiling. An Illumina HiSeq 2000 was used for TCR repertoire sequencing. Per the authors' processing: Repertoire assessment relied on Simpson's diversity index, CDR3 size and DJ length profiles, and TRBV/TRBJ rearrangement plots. The most abundant DNA sequence in the deep sequencing data was taken as the immunodominant clone. CDR3 amino acid sequences were checked for sharing across subjects and were also compared against the VDJdb database and published repertoires. TCRdb passed the public sequencing reads through fastp at Q25 and MiXCR, retaining productive beta sequences. For every CDR3 protein sequence, its rows merge into one entry that carries the most common genes and DNA. None of the V and J calls come from the authors' own analysis; TCRdb made them. The sample table shows under 200,000 distinct CDR3 sequences, and around 48% are seen once. The ten largest make up about 3% of the sample.

These data come from a study of CD8+CD57+ T cells in acquired aplastic anemia (dated by TCRdb to 2016 to 2019). Describing the broader study: DNA extracted from sorted CD4+ and CD8+ cells had a mean of approximately 3.3 ug, with a range of roughly 0.19 to 27.4 ug. CD8+CD57+ expansion was defined as a frequency above the mean frequency observed in healthy subjects.

Flow cytometry had shown CD8+CD57+ cell expansion in the patients selected for sequencing. All patients had severe acquired aplastic anemia diagnosed by International Study of Aplastic Anemia and Agranulocytosis and Camitta criteria. At the time blood was sampled, none of the patients had received any therapy. The study deep-sequenced TCR repertoires of sorted CD4+ and CD8+ blood T cells from severe aplastic anemia patients and healthy subjects. Patients were enrolled under clinicaltrials.gov protocols 00001620, 01623167, 00001397, 00071045, 00081523 and 00961064 in the USA. Ficoll-Paque density gradient centrifugation was used to isolate peripheral blood mononuclear cells. Before DNA was extracted, CD4+ and CD8+ T cells were sorted using either FACS or magnetic beads. Overall study results and their limits: Patients and healthy controls showed no significant difference in CD8+ Simpson's diversity (P=0.060). Roughly 29 CD8+ CDR3 sequences were shared between patients and controls but appeared highly expressed in patients and within their immunodominant clones.

The junction shows trimming of 2 bases on V and 10 bases on J, and the gene matches do not reach 5 bases of it. CDR1 and CDR2, per the germline V gene, are MNHEY and SVGAGI. The CDR3 numbers 14 residues from cysteine through phenylalanine. The DNA shown is the 42-base CDR3, in frame from base 1. Sequenced material: sorted CD4+, CD8+, or CD8+CD57+ T cells (not recorded which) from PBMCs. Rearrangement joined TRBV6-5 to TRBJ1-6, and 7 junction bases match TRBD1. The TCR was taken from a human donor with aplastic anemia. The sequenced DNA is TGTGCCAGCAGTTACCGTGACAGGGAATCACCCCTCCACTTT. It specifies CASSYRDRESPLHF.